A selection of T cell receptor beta chains follows, all from one sample in a study of blood T cell repertoires in COVID-19. Produced via immunoSEQ multiplex PCR; TCRdb's table is partial and in-frame only. The table records approximately 76,000 clones, 90% to 95% of them present only once. The sample was peripheral blood. The origin of the receptors is a human donor in a cohort sampled during active COVID-19. CDR3s include the opening cysteine and the closing phenylalanine or tryptophan. Fields, in order: D gene, J gene, clone size, V gene, CDR3 DNA, CDR3 protein. The D gene is left open where the match is weak. Size is stated for part of the rows, as once, few or many counts, or as a class when the clone is expanded.

d_call: TRBD1; j_call: TRBJ2-6; clone_size: -; v_call: TRBV9; cdr3_nt: TGTGCCAGCAGCGCTGGGGGGACAGGGGGTTGGGCTGGGGCCAACGTCCTGACTTTC; cdr3_aa: CASSAGGTGGWAGANVLTF
d_call: -; j_call: TRBJ2-7; clone_size: -; v_call: TRBV13; cdr3_nt: TGTGCCAGCAGCCCCGGACTACTCTACGAGCAGTACTTC; cdr3_aa: CASSPGLLYEQYF
d_call: TRBD1; j_call: TRBJ1-5; clone_size: -; v_call: TRBV19; cdr3_nt: TGTGCCAGATCGATAGGGGGGACAGGTGACGGGCCCCAGCATTTT; cdr3_aa: CARSIGGTGDGPQHF
d_call: TRBD1; j_call: TRBJ2-6; clone_size: -; v_call: TRBV30; cdr3_nt: TGTGCCTGGAGTGTAACGAGGACAGGGAACTCTGGGGCCAACGTCCTGACTTTC; cdr3_aa: CAWSVTRTGNSGANVLTF
d_call: TRBD2; j_call: TRBJ2-3; clone_size: -; v_call: TRBV6-2/TRBV6-3; cdr3_nt: TGTGCCAGCAGTAGCGGGGGGGCCACAGATACGCAGTATTTT; cdr3_aa: CASSSGGATDTQYF
d_call: -; j_call: TRBJ2-7; clone_size: -; v_call: TRBV21-1; cdr3_nt: TGTGCCAGCAGCAAATCCGGGCAGTACTTC; cdr3_aa: CASSKSGQYF
d_call: -; j_call: TRBJ2-7; clone_size: -; v_call: TRBV11-2; cdr3_nt: TGTGCCAGCAGCTTAGATTATAGCAGTGACGAGCAGTACTTC; cdr3_aa: CASSLDYSSDEQYF
d_call: TRBD1; j_call: TRBJ2-3; clone_size: -; v_call: TRBV18; cdr3_nt: TGTGCCAGCTCACCGGGACAGGGCTACACAGATACGCAGTATTTT; cdr3_aa: CASSPGQGYTDTQYF
d_call: -; j_call: TRBJ1-3; clone_size: once; v_call: TRBV5-1; cdr3_nt: TGCGCCAGCAGCTTAGGTCAACAGGGAAGCTCTGGAAACACCATATATTTT; cdr3_aa: CASSLGQQGSSGNTIYF
d_call: TRBD1; j_call: TRBJ2-7; clone_size: -; v_call: TRBV2; cdr3_nt: TGTGCCAGCCTTGAGCTCCGGACAGGGGGACTCTACGAGCAGTACTTC; cdr3_aa: CASLELRTGGLYEQYF
d_call: -; j_call: TRBJ1-2; clone_size: once; v_call: TRBV27; cdr3_nt: TGTGCCAGCAGCGTAGGGAGATTCTATGGCTACACCTTC; cdr3_aa: CASSVGRFYGYTF
d_call: TRBD1; j_call: TRBJ2-7; clone_size: few; v_call: TRBV2; cdr3_nt: TGTGCCAGCAGTGGGAGGACAGGGGCCTTGGGCGAGCAGTACTTC; cdr3_aa: CASSGRTGALGEQYF
d_call: -; j_call: TRBJ1-1; clone_size: -; v_call: TRBV11-2; cdr3_nt: TGTGCCAGCAGTTTCAGGGTCACTGAAGCTTTCTTT; cdr3_aa: CASSFRVTEAFF
d_call: -; j_call: TRBJ2-7; clone_size: -; v_call: TRBV15; cdr3_nt: TGTGCCACCAGCAGAGATCCTAACAGCCAGTACGAGCAGTACTTC; cdr3_aa: CATSRDPNSQYEQYF
d_call: -; j_call: TRBJ2-2; clone_size: -; v_call: TRBV5-8; cdr3_nt: TGTGCCAGCAGCTTGGTAGGAGGGACCCCGAACCCCGGGGAGCTGTTTTTT; cdr3_aa: CASSLVGGTPNPGELFF
d_call: -; j_call: TRBJ2-7; clone_size: few; v_call: TRBV5-1; cdr3_nt: TGCGCCAGCAGCCTAGAGTCCCCATCGGACGAGCAGTACTTC; cdr3_aa: CASSLESPSDEQYF
d_call: -; j_call: TRBJ2-7; clone_size: -; v_call: TRBV5-1; cdr3_nt: TGCGCCAGCACCCGGGCGGGGAGCTACGAGCAGTACTTC; cdr3_aa: CASTRAGSYEQYF
d_call: -; j_call: TRBJ1-2; clone_size: -; v_call: TRBV6-8; cdr3_nt: TGTGCCAGCAGTTATCCTAGACAGAACTATGGCTACACCTTC; cdr3_aa: CASSYPRQNYGYTF
d_call: -; j_call: TRBJ2-7; clone_size: -; v_call: TRBV18; cdr3_nt: TGTGCCAGCTCACCGAGGGGGAACCACGAGCAGTACTTC; cdr3_aa: CASSPRGNHEQYF
d_call: TRBD1; j_call: TRBJ2-7; clone_size: -; v_call: TRBV7-8; cdr3_nt: TGTGCCAGCAGCTTGGGGACAGGAAGCGTCTACGAGCAGTACTTC; cdr3_aa: CASSLGTGSVYEQYF
d_call: -; j_call: TRBJ1-1; clone_size: -; v_call: TRBV28; cdr3_nt: TGTGCCAGCAGTTTATTAACGGGGGGCGGCACTGAAGCTTTCTTT; cdr3_aa: CASSLLTGGGTEAFF
d_call: TRBD1; j_call: TRBJ1-2; clone_size: few; v_call: TRBV4-1; cdr3_nt: TGCGCCAGCAGCCGGACAGGGGGCGTCGACTCCTATGGCTACACCTTC; cdr3_aa: CASSRTGGVDSYGYTF
d_call: -; j_call: TRBJ1-1; clone_size: -; v_call: TRBV10-3; cdr3_nt: TGTGCCATCAGTGAGTTTCATAACACTGAAGCTTTCTTT; cdr3_aa: CAISEFHNTEAFF
d_call: -; j_call: TRBJ1-6; clone_size: -; v_call: TRBV19; cdr3_nt: TGTGCCAGTAGTCGCAGCGCTCTTAATTCACCCCTCCACTTT; cdr3_aa: CASSRSALNSPLHF
d_call: TRBD1; j_call: TRBJ1-1; clone_size: once; v_call: TRBV19; cdr3_nt: TGTGCCAGTAGTACCCGACAGGGGGTGAACACTGAAGCTTTCTTT; cdr3_aa: CASSTRQGVNTEAFF
d_call: -; j_call: TRBJ2-7; clone_size: -; v_call: TRBV7-8; cdr3_nt: TGTGCCAGCAGCTCGCCTCGGAAAAGGGGCAAAGTGGTTTACGACGAGCAGTACTTC; cdr3_aa: CASSSPRKRGKVVYDEQYF
d_call: -; j_call: TRBJ2-7; clone_size: -; v_call: TRBV7-3; cdr3_nt: TGTGCCAGCAGCTCCCCCGGGGGTGAGCAGTACTTC; cdr3_aa: CASSSPGGEQYF
d_call: -; j_call: TRBJ1-2; clone_size: -; v_call: TRBV6-5; cdr3_nt: TGTGCCAGCAGTTACTCGGCACCCGGGTTTAAGAGCTACACCTTC; cdr3_aa: CASSYSAPGFKSYTF
d_call: TRBD2; j_call: TRBJ2-1; clone_size: -; v_call: TRBV5-6; cdr3_nt: TGTGCCAGCTGGGGACTAGGGAATGAGCAGTTCTTC; cdr3_aa: CASWGLGNEQFF
d_call: -; j_call: TRBJ2-7; clone_size: -; v_call: TRBV7-2; cdr3_nt: TGTGCCAGCAGCTTGGGGCCGTACCATTCCTACGAGCAGTACTTC; cdr3_aa: CASSLGPYHSYEQYF
d_call: -; j_call: TRBJ2-7; clone_size: -; v_call: TRBV7-2; cdr3_nt: TGTGCCAGCACCCAAAGTTTCGGGGGTAGCTCCTACGAGCAGTACTTC; cdr3_aa: CASTQSFGGSSYEQYF
d_call: TRBD2; j_call: TRBJ2-7; clone_size: -; v_call: TRBV11-2; cdr3_nt: TGTGCCAGCAGCAAGACTAGCGGGGGGGCATACGAGCAGTACTTC; cdr3_aa: CASSKTSGGAYEQYF
d_call: -; j_call: TRBJ2-7; clone_size: -; v_call: TRBV20-1; cdr3_nt: TGCAGTGCTGGCATTTACGAGCAGTACTTC; cdr3_aa: CSAGIYEQYF
d_call: -; j_call: TRBJ2-7; clone_size: once; v_call: TRBV4-1; cdr3_nt: TGCGCCAGCAGCCAGGACACGACCCCCCACGAGCAGTACTTC; cdr3_aa: CASSQDTTPHEQYF
d_call: TRBD1; j_call: TRBJ1-6; clone_size: -; v_call: TRBV18; cdr3_nt: TGTGCCAGCTCACCACCCGGGACAGGGGGAACTAATTCACCCCTCCACTTT; cdr3_aa: CASSPPGTGGTNSPLHF
d_call: TRBD1; j_call: TRBJ1-6; clone_size: -; v_call: TRBV7-2; cdr3_nt: TGTGCCAGCAGCTTAGTGGACAGGGGGAATTCACCCCTCCACTTT; cdr3_aa: CASSLVDRGNSPLHF
d_call: TRBD1; j_call: TRBJ2-2; clone_size: -; v_call: TRBV5-1; cdr3_nt: TGCGCCAGCAGCCACGACAGGGCTGCTCCGGGGACCGGGGAGCTGTTTTTT; cdr3_aa: CASSHDRAAPGTGELFF
d_call: -; j_call: TRBJ2-7; clone_size: -; v_call: TRBV27; cdr3_nt: TGTGCCAGCACTCATAGGGCAGGGGCGGGCGAGCAGTACTTC; cdr3_aa: CASTHRAGAGEQYF
d_call: TRBD1; j_call: TRBJ1-1; clone_size: -; v_call: TRBV11-3; cdr3_nt: TGTGCCAGCAGCTTAGACAATCCGACAGGGTGGAACACTGAAGCTTTCTTT; cdr3_aa: CASSLDNPTGWNTEAFF
d_call: -; j_call: TRBJ1-2; clone_size: -; v_call: TRBV19; cdr3_nt: TGTGCCAGTAGTAATGGGGGCGATCTGGGTGGCTACACCTTC; cdr3_aa: CASSNGGDLGGYTF
d_call: -; j_call: TRBJ1-2; clone_size: once; v_call: TRBV19; cdr3_nt: TGTGCCAGTACCCAGGTAGGGGGAGACAGTTATGGCTACACCTTC; cdr3_aa: CASTQVGGDSYGYTF
d_call: -; j_call: TRBJ1-6; clone_size: -; v_call: TRBV21-1; cdr3_nt: TGTGCCAGCAGACCCGACAGGGTCGATAATTCACCCCTCCACTTT; cdr3_aa: CASRPDRVDNSPLHF
d_call: -; j_call: TRBJ2-7; clone_size: -; v_call: TRBV10-3; cdr3_nt: TGTGCCATCAGTGTTCAGGGAGGCGAGCAGTACTTC; cdr3_aa: CAISVQGGEQYF
d_call: TRBD2; j_call: TRBJ2-5; clone_size: -; v_call: TRBV4-2; cdr3_nt: TGTGCCAGCAGCCAAACTAGCGGGTTGCCTGAGAGCCAGTACTTC; cdr3_aa: CASSQTSGLPESQYF
d_call: TRBD1; j_call: TRBJ2-7; clone_size: once; v_call: TRBV28; cdr3_nt: TGTGCCAGCAGTCTTAGACAGGGGCCAACTCCCTACGAGCAGTACTTC; cdr3_aa: CASSLRQGPTPYEQYF
d_call: -; j_call: TRBJ2-7; clone_size: -; v_call: TRBV6-2/TRBV6-3; cdr3_nt: TGTGCCAGCAGTTTCATAGATAACGAGCAGTACTTC; cdr3_aa: CASSFIDNEQYF
d_call: TRBD1; j_call: TRBJ1-2; clone_size: -; v_call: TRBV18; cdr3_nt: TGTGCCAGCTCACTCGGGACAGGGGCCTATGGCTACACCTTC; cdr3_aa: CASSLGTGAYGYTF
d_call: -; j_call: TRBJ1-5; clone_size: -; v_call: TRBV18; cdr3_nt: TGTGCCAGCTCACCGGGGAGAAGCAATCAGCCCCAGCATTTT; cdr3_aa: CASSPGRSNQPQHF
d_call: -; j_call: TRBJ1-6; clone_size: -; v_call: TRBV27; cdr3_nt: TGTGCCAGCAGACCGCCGACCGGAGGGCCCATTTCACCCCTCCACTTT; cdr3_aa: CASRPPTGGPISPLHF
d_call: -; j_call: TRBJ2-2; clone_size: -; v_call: TRBV6-5; cdr3_nt: TGTGCCAGCAGGCGGCGGGACAGCCCAACCGGGGAGCTGTTTTTT; cdr3_aa: CASRRRDSPTGELFF
d_call: TRBD1; j_call: TRBJ1-1; clone_size: -; v_call: TRBV11-2; cdr3_nt: TGTGCCAGCAGCTCCGGGACAGTGGACACTGAAGCTTTCTTT; cdr3_aa: CASSSGTVDTEAFF
d_call: TRBD2; j_call: TRBJ2-7; clone_size: -; v_call: TRBV11-2; cdr3_nt: TGTGCCAGCAGCTCGCACAGATTTGATGTAGGACTAGAATCCCACGAGCAGTACTTC; cdr3_aa: CASSSHRFDVGLESHEQYF